This T cell receptor (beta chain) was obtained from a study of blood T cell repertoires in COVID-19. Whole-study context: Samples came from the United States, Italy and Spain, spanning acute and convalescent COVID-19. The analysed material was cDNA or gDNA that came from T cells, B-cell-depleted T cells, or PBMCs.

Original handling: Estimation of nucleated cell counts relied on the amplification of reference gene primers. Only in-frame clones appear in the TCRdb table, and some are missing; sequencing was by immunoSEQ multiplex PCR. The DNA was the basis for D and trimming; V, J and clone size are from that table. The sample shows around 200,000 clones, 85% to 90% of them seen only once. V was pared by 2 bases and J by 3 bases, with 11 bases between. The length of the CDR3 is 14 residues. CDR1 SGHAT and CDR2 FQDESV come from the germline V gene (reference sequence). This chain links TRBV11-1 with TRBJ2-7; tentatively, D is TRBD1 (6 bases). The source of this sequence is a man between 50 and 59 years old with acute or convalescent COVID-19. The sample taken for sequencing was peripheral blood. The CDR3 region has the DNA TGTGCCAGCAGCTTAAACCAGGGGTACTACGAGCAGTACTTC. Residues: CASSLNQGYYEQYF. Based on the CDR3 plus reference TRBV11-1 and TRBJ2-7, the full variable domain is EAEVAQSPRYKITEKSQAVAFWCDPISGHATLYWYRQILGQGPELLVQFQDESVVDDSQLPKDRFSAERLKGVDSTLKIQPAELGDSAMYLCASSLNQGYYEQYFGPGTRLTVT.